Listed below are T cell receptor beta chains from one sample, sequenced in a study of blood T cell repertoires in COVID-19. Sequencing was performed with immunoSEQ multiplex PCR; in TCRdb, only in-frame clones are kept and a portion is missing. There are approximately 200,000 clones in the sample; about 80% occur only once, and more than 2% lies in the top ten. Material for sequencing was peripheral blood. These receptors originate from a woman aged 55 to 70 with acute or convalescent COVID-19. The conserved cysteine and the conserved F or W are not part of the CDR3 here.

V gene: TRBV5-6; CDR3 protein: ASSPGLSEPYGYT
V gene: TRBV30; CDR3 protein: AWSPGHIGASPLH
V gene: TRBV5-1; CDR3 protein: ASSLGGATLLAGNTIY
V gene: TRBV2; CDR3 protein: ASSERTGGNQPQH
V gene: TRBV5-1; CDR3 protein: ASSLSRGGQDTQY
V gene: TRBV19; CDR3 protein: ASSPSLIGGPSYGYT
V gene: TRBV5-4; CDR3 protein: ASSLADRGQTEAF
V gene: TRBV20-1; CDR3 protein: SAQAGEQF
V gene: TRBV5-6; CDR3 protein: ASSSAPTGGVSSPLH
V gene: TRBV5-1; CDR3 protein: ASRTYLQTDAGTEAF
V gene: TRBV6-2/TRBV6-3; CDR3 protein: ASSSGQSNEKLF
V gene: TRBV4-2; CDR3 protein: ASSQDWGLRGNTIY
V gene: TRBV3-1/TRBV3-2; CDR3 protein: ASSPNKDRGLNQPQH
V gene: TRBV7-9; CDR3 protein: ASSLFRDIVSTDTQY
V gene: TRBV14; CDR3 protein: ASSRGQASGNTIY
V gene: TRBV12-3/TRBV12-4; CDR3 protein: ASSLFLYNEQF
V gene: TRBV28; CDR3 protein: ASSSPGPEQY
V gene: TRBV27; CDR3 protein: ATRGPTGEFYGYT
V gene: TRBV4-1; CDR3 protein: ASSAHGTGGGTDTQY
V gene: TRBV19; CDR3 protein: ASTPAARVRVEAF
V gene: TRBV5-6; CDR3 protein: ASSWGTGIVLT
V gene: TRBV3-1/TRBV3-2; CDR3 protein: ASRLGQLNTEAF
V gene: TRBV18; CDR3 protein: ASSPALNYGYT
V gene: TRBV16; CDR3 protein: ASSQLQGQTEAF
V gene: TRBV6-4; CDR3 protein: ASSVRLTNPGTEAF
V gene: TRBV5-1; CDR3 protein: ASSTGQGNEKLF
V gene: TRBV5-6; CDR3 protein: ASSLGEREAF
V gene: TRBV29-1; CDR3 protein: SVLLLAGADTQY
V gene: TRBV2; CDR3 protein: ATGRASGAIGELF
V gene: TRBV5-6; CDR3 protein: ASSFDTGNTGELF
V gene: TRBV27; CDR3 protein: ASRRKGRGGSYNEQF
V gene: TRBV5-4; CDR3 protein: ASSLGAGGQGTEAF
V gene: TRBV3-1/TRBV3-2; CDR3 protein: ASSQDLGLAGIEQF
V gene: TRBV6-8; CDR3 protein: ASSYSWGVREDGYT
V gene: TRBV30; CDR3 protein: AWSSDRDSPLH
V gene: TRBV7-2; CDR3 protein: ASSSGTAAEKLF
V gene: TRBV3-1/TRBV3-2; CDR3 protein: ASSSFTREGGYT
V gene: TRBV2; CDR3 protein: ASTVGGTAYYSAF
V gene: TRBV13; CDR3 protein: ASSHRSGTGISDTQY
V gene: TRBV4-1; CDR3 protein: ASSQLAGASTDTQY
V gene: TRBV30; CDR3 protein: AWSSAGNQPQH
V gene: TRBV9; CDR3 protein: ASSPGTGTPTEAF
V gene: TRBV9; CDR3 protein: ASSPGLVLPGYYEQY
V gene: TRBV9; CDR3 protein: ASSASQDTEAF
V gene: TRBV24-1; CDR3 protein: ATSDSRKRTGGIRPRQPQH
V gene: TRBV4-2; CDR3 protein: ASSQENLPAYEQY
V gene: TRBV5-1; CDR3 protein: ASSLAPPGTGVPDTQY
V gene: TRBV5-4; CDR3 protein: ASSIPSGAQNTGELF
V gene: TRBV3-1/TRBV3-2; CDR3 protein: ASSQQGKDSPLR
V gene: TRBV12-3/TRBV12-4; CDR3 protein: ASSFRDQPQH
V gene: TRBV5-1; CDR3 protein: ASSLLAGKETQY
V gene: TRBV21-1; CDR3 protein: ASSKVGGEYEQY
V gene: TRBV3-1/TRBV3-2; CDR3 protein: ASSPIDRSREKLF